This is a list of T cell receptor beta chains from one sample in a study of blood T cells in healthy people across ages. In TCRdb, the 5' RACE reads were re-called with MiXCR into one record per CDR3 protein. This table holds roughly 1,100,000 distinct CDR3 sequences, less than 25% found once. The same data also went into a second study, on T cells of mothers and their children.

Sequencing was performed on blood. The receptor source for this set is a girl aged 2 to 9 in good health. Each CDR3 is given without its conserved first and last residue.

TRBV20-1 | SSQGPGRQETQY
TRBV28 | ASIGGTSYEQY
TRBV5-5 | ASSSQPVRQGGGNIQY
TRBV7-3 | ASSKGQGSGYGYT
TRBV14 | ASSQVTGNQYQETQY
TRBV7-3 | ANPDRAQETQY
TRBV12-3/TRBV12-4 | ASRGLAGGQFPSTDTQY
TRBV20-1 | SASRTAGTSGISPQETQY
TRBV7-9 | ASSPRTSENEQF
TRBV5-1 | ACTSPNTGELF
TRBV7-9 | ASSLNMGTDTQY